Listed below are T cell receptor beta chains from one sample, sequenced in a study of T cell responses to AZD1222 COVID-19 vaccine. Profiling relied on immunoSEQ multiplex PCR, and the TCRdb table lists in-frame clones only, not all of them. Of over 130,000 clones listed, approximately 90% are singletons. This specimen consisted of peripheral blood, obtained 28 days after the second AZD1222 dose. Receptors originate from an adult who received the AZD1222 COVID-19 vaccine. CDR3s include the opening cysteine and the closing phenylalanine or tryptophan. The D gene is left open where the match is weak. A clone size is listed for some rows: how often the clone was seen (once, few, many), or a class if it is expanded.

j_call | clone_size | d_call | v_call | cdr3_aa | cdr3_nt
TRBJ1-1 | NA | NA | TRBV30 | CAWSSGRGTEAFF | TGTGCCTGGAGTTCTGGGAGGGGCACTGAAGCTTTCTTT
TRBJ2-1 | NA | NA | TRBV6-5 | CATRGAGEAYNEQFF | TGTGCCACCAGAGGGGCAGGAGAGGCCTACAATGAGCAGTTCTTC
TRBJ2-5 | few | NA | TRBV3-1/TRBV3-2 | CASSRLETQYF | TGTGCCAGCAGTCGGTTAGAGACCCAGTACTTC
TRBJ2-2 | NA | TRBD2 | TRBV19 | CASRASGVTGELFF | TGTGCCAGTAGGGCTAGCGGGGTCACCGGGGAGCTGTTTTTT
TRBJ1-5 | NA | TRBD1 | TRBV19 | CASSEGGRQGNQPQHF | TGTGCCAGTAGTGAAGGGGGTCGACAGGGTAATCAGCCCCAGCATTTT
TRBJ2-1 | NA | NA | TRBV6-5 | CATSRGLDEQFF | TGTGCCACCTCCCGAGGGCTTGATGAGCAGTTCTTC
TRBJ1-5 | NA | TRBD1 | TRBV28 | CASRRGGQTNQPQHF | TGTGCCAGCAGGCGGGGGGGACAGACCAATCAGCCCCAGCATTTT
TRBJ2-3 | NA | TRBD1 | TRBV19 | CASSSPRRTGITDTQYF | TGTGCCAGTAGTTCCCCAAGAAGGACAGGGATCACAGATACGCAGTATTTT
TRBJ1-3 | NA | TRBD1 | TRBV7-9 | CASSFADRGYGNTIYF | TGTGCCAGCAGCTTCGCTGACAGGGGGTATGGAAACACCATATATTTT
TRBJ2-1 | NA | NA | TRBV18 | CASSPPGAKIRNNEQFF | TGTGCCAGCTCACCACCGGGGGCGAAGATTAGGAACAATGAGCAGTTCTTC
TRBJ2-1 | few | NA | TRBV6-5 | CASNQRGYRNEQFF | TGTGCCAGCAACCAACGGGGGTATCGCAATGAGCAGTTCTTC
TRBJ2-7 | NA | TRBD1 | TRBV7-9 | CASSHRDRGRIDEQYF | TGTGCCAGCAGCCACCGGGACAGGGGAAGAATCGACGAGCAGTACTTC
TRBJ2-7 | NA | NA | TRBV14 | CASSQGGAGGEQYF | TGTGCCAGCAGCCAAGGGGGGGCAGGGGGCGAGCAGTACTTC
TRBJ2-1 | NA | TRBD2 | TRBV5-1 | CASSLGTSGSKNEQFF | TGCGCCAGCAGCTTGGGGACTAGCGGGAGTAAAAATGAGCAGTTCTTC
TRBJ1-1 | once | NA | TRBV27 | CASSLSFWSPEAFF | TGTGCCAGCAGTTTATCGTTCTGGTCCCCTGAAGCTTTCTTT
TRBJ2-1 | NA | NA | TRBV4-1 | CASSLYPNEQFF | TGCGCCAGCAGCCTCTACCCCAATGAGCAGTTCTTC
TRBJ1-5 | NA | NA | TRBV30 | CAWSRESNQPQHF | TGTGCCTGGAGTCGAGAGAGCAATCAGCCCCAGCATTTT
TRBJ1-3 | NA | TRBD1 | TRBV14 | CASSPLDRGPSGNTIYF | TGTGCCAGCAGCCCTCTCGACAGGGGGCCCTCTGGAAACACCATATATTTT